Following are 2 T cell receptor beta chains from one sample sequenced in a study of blood T cell repertoires in COVID-19. Sequencing used immunoSEQ multiplex PCR; TCRdb keeps in-frame clones, though not all of them. The sample yields 90,000 to 120,000 clones, roughly four fifths seen once. Sequences were obtained from peripheral blood. These receptors were obtained from a man aged 65 to 79 with active or convalescent COVID-19.

A note on this clone: Other DNA sequences within the sample encode an identical CDR3. This CDR3 is CASSQGQLNTEAFF. The CDR3 nucleotides read TGTGCCAGCAGCCAAGGACAGCTGAACACTGAAGCTTTCTTT. The gene calls are TRBV3-1 (or the pseudogene TRBV3-2) and TRBJ1-1; D perhaps matches TRBD1 (5 bases). The germline V and J ends were trimmed by 1 base and 0 bases, with 6 bases remaining between them. The CDR3 loop spans 14 amino acids. The germline V gene encodes CDR1 LGHDT and CDR2 YNNKEL (reference sequence).

Only a few counts were recorded for this clone. V and J are TRBV5-1 and TRBJ1-6; D unresolved. CDR1 is SGHRS, CDR2 YFSETQ, per germline. The CDR3 loop spans 14 amino acids. With 9 bases removed from V and 6 bases from J, the gap between germline ends came to 16 bases. The CDR3 spells CATSAGSRNSPLHF. In nucleotides, the CDR3 is TGCGCCACCTCCGCGGGGTCTCGTAATTCACCCCTCCACTTT.